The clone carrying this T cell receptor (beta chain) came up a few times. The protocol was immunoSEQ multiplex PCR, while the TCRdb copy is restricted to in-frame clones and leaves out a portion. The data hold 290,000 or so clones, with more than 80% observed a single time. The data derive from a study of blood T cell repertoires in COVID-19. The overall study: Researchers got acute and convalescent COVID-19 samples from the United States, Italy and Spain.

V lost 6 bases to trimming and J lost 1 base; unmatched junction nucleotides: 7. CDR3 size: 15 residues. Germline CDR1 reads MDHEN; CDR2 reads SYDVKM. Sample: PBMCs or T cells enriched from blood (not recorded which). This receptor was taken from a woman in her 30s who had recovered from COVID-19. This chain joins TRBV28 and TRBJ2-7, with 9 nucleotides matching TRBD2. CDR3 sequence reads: CASSPRAGGSYEQYF. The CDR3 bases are TGTGCCAGCAGCCCCAGAGCGGGAGGATCCTACGAGCAGTACTTC.